This T cell receptor beta chain was obtained from a study of OX40 agonist ivuxolimab in advanced cancers. Study at large: Dose-escalation patients suffered from hepatocellular carcinoma, melanoma, renal cell or head and neck cancer.

Study-wide results and limits: In a subset of nonresponders, normalized T-cell clonal expansion was also low.

With regard to this clone: Its antigen is currently unknown.

Some clones are missing from TCRdb's copy, which holds only in-frame ones; the method was immunoSEQ multiplex PCR. The profile shows around 100,000 clones, roughly 89% of them singletons. The CDR3 is made up of 14 amino acids. V lost 0 bases to trimming and J lost 4 bases, with 8 bases between them. CDR1 and CDR2 from the germline V gene are SGHDT and YYEEEE. This clonotype was obtained from an adult with an advanced solid tumor such as melanoma, head and neck, liver or kidney cancer. The V and J genes are TRBV5-6 and TRBJ1-3; D is undetermined. The material was CD4+ or CD8+ T cells sorted from blood, obtained in a trial of the OX40 agonist ivuxolimab. The CDR3 DNA follows: TGTGCCAGCAGCTTGGAACGGACGGGAAACACCATATATTTT. Its translation: CASSLERTGNTIYF.